The rows below give T cell receptor beta chains drawn from one sample of a study of T cells in Graves' hyperthyroidism and ophthalmopathy. TCRdb reprocessed the multiplex PCR reads with MiXCR, giving one entry per CDR3 protein. The sample includes hundreds of thousands of distinct CDR3 sequences, less than 25% of them seen just once. The sample comprised blood. The receptors were sampled from a woman younger than 45 with Graves' ophthalmopathy. Each CDR3 is given with its conserved first and last residue. D genes are given only for firm matches. Clone size is shown for a subset of rows, as once, few, many or a class of expanded clone.

CDR3 protein: CASSQEPEGRVYEQYF
CDR3 DNA: TGCGCCAGCAGCCAAGAACCGGAGGGAAGAGTCTACGAGCAGTACTTC
D gene: NA
CDR3 length: 16
clone size: NA
V gene: TRBV4-1
J gene: TRBJ2-7

CDR3 protein: CSANRLAGAYEQYF
CDR3 DNA: TGCAGTGCGAATCGACTAGCGGGGGCCTACGAGCAGTACTTC
D gene: TRBD2
CDR3 length: 14
clone size: many
V gene: TRBV20-1
J gene: TRBJ2-7

CDR3 protein: CSVVLTGDQPQHF
CDR3 DNA: TGCAGCGTTGTGCTTACAGGAGATCAGCCCCAGCATTTT
D gene: NA
CDR3 length: 13
clone size: many
V gene: TRBV29-1
J gene: TRBJ1-5

CDR3 protein: CSARGSFLNHRELLF
CDR3 DNA: TGCAGTGCTAGAGGGTCATTTCTGAACCACCGGGAGCTGCTTTTT
D gene: NA
CDR3 length: 15
clone size: NA
V gene: TRBV20-1
J gene: TRBJ2-2

CDR3 protein: CASSPPTYGYEQYF
CDR3 DNA: TGTGCCAGCTCACCACCTACATACGGCTACGAGCAGTACTTC
D gene: NA
CDR3 length: 14
clone size: many
V gene: TRBV18
J gene: TRBJ2-7

CDR3 protein: CASRRGWENSPLHF
CDR3 DNA: TGTGCCAGTCGTCGGGGTTGGGAGAATTCACCCCTCCACTTT
D gene: NA
CDR3 length: 14
clone size: NA
V gene: TRBV19
J gene: TRBJ1-6

CDR3 protein: CASSHLEEGRYEQYF
CDR3 DNA: TGCGCCAGCAGCCATCTCGAGGAGGGCCGCTACGAGCAGTACTTC
D gene: NA
CDR3 length: 15
clone size: many
V gene: TRBV4-1
J gene: TRBJ2-7

CDR3 protein: CASSLRGGQGTGELFF
CDR3 DNA: TGTGCCAGCAGTTTAAGAGGGGGCCAGGGCACCGGGGAGCTGTTTTTT
D gene: TRBD1
CDR3 length: 16
clone size: few
V gene: TRBV12-3/TRBV12-4
J gene: TRBJ2-2

CDR3 protein: CASTGQTNTEAFF
CDR3 DNA: TGTGCCAGCACAGGGCAAACGAACACTGAAGCTTTCTTT
D gene: NA
CDR3 length: 13
clone size: NA
V gene: TRBV6-2/TRBV6-3
J gene: TRBJ1-1

CDR3 protein: CASSLPGYRYTF
CDR3 DNA: TGTGCCAGCAGTTTACCTGGCTATCGCTACACCTTC
D gene: NA
CDR3 length: 12
clone size: NA
V gene: TRBV28
J gene: TRBJ1-2

CDR3 protein: CASKESGTYEQYF
CDR3 DNA: TGTGCCAGCAAAGAAAGCGGTACCTACGAGCAGTACTTC
D gene: NA
CDR3 length: 13
clone size: few
V gene: TRBV2
J gene: TRBJ2-7

CDR3 protein: CSASWTGAGEQYF
CDR3 DNA: TGCAGTGCTAGCTGGACAGGGGCCGGCGAGCAGTACTTC
D gene: TRBD1
CDR3 length: 13
clone size: NA
V gene: TRBV20-1
J gene: TRBJ2-7

CDR3 protein: CASSYWVGLAATGELFF
CDR3 DNA: TGTGCCAGCAGTTACTGGGTAGGACTAGCGGCCACCGGGGAGCTGTTTTTT
D gene: TRBD2
CDR3 length: 17
clone size: few
V gene: TRBV6-2/TRBV6-3
J gene: TRBJ2-2

CDR3 protein: CASARTGIAYEQYF
CDR3 DNA: TGTGCCAGCGCTCGAACAGGGATTGCCTACGAGCAGTACTTC
D gene: NA
CDR3 length: 14
clone size: NA
V gene: TRBV6-2/TRBV6-3
J gene: TRBJ2-7

CDR3 protein: CASSIDIGAFF
CDR3 DNA: TGTGCCAGTAGTATTGACATCGGCGCTTTCTTT
D gene: NA
CDR3 length: 11
clone size: many
V gene: TRBV19
J gene: TRBJ1-1

CDR3 protein: CATSLDNSNQPQHF
CDR3 DNA: TGTGCCACCAGTCTCGATAATAGCAATCAGCCCCAGCATTTT
D gene: NA
CDR3 length: 14
clone size: NA
V gene: TRBV24-1
J gene: TRBJ1-5